This passage covers 13 T cell receptor beta chains from one sample sequenced in a study of T cells in Graves' hyperthyroidism and ophthalmopathy (dated by TCRdb to about 2019). Receptor amplification or capture employed multiplex PCR. Instrument on record: Illumina HiSeq 2000. The TCR beta CDR3 regions were amplified from RNA transcripts. The first round of RT-PCR for the TCR CDR3 was performed with the HTBI primer set and the Qiagen OneStep RT-PCR kit. TCRdb reprocessed the public reads (quality trimming at Q25 with fastp, clone calling with MiXCR) and kept in-frame beta chains. Every distinct CDR3 protein forms one entry, paired with its most common genes and DNA. This sample holds around 610,000 distinct CDR3 sequences; around 15% were observed only once. The ten top clones hold about 4.5% of the sample. Material: blood. Receptors originate from a woman in her thirties or forties with Graves' ophthalmopathy.

The chain has TRBV20-1 and TRBJ2-7; D gene ambiguous. From germline, CDR1 is DFQATT and CDR2 SNEGSKA (reference sequence). The CDR3 length is 14 residues. Trimming took 0 bases from V and 2 from J, leaving 11 bases between them. The chain's CDR3 is CSARDPGITYEQYF. DNA of the CDR3: TGCAGTGCTAGAGATCCAGGTATCACCTACGAGCAGTACTTC.

This clonotype was picked up a small number of times. The chain couples TRBV5-1 to TRBJ2-7, with D hard to call. Trimming cost V 0 bases and J 4 bases, with 14 bases left between them. Germline V CDR1 and CDR2: SGHRS, YFSETQ. The CDR3 spans 15 residues. The CDR3 bases are TGCGCCAGCAGCTTGGAGGCAGGCCCAATTTACGAGCAGTACTTC. Protein: CASSLEAGPIYEQYF.

This clonotype was seen at least ten times. This sequence joins TRBV28 and TRBJ1-5, with D unresolved. This CDR3 has 14 amino acids. The V end lost 6 bases, the J end lost 2 bases, and 11 bases lay between the germline ends. The germline CDR1 and CDR2 sequences are MDHEN and SYDVKM. Written as DNA, the CDR3 is TGTGCCAGCAGCGAAGCCCGGGGCAATCAGCCCCAGCATTTT. Translated: CASSEARGNQPQHF.

This clonotype has a count of ten or more. The J gene is TRBJ1-2, the V gene TRBV20-1; TRBD1 is a possible D gene (5 bases). Germline CDR1 DFQATT, CDR2 SNEGSKA (reference sequence). Trimming left V 6 bases short and J 4 bases short, with 15 bases between. The length of the CDR3 is 13 residues. The chain's CDR3 is CSALPEGSYGYTF. As DNA, the CDR3 is TGCAGTGCACTCCCAGAGGGGAGCTATGGCTACACCTTC.

This clonotype occurred many times. The V and J genes are TRBV28 and TRBJ1-2, with D possibly matching TRBD1 (6 bases). Per germline, CDR1 MDHEN and CDR2 SYDVKM. The V end was cut by 9 bases, the J end by 5 bases, with 25 bases between. The CDR3 is 16 residues long. The CDR3 DNA reads as TGTGCCAGTGCTACGAATCTATTACAGGGAGAGTATGGCTACACCTTC. Translation gives CASATNLLQGEYGYTF.

This clonotype was found many times. The chain couples TRBV28 to TRBJ1-1; TRBD1 aligns across 8 bases. This CDR3 is built from 13 residues. Germline CDR1 MDHEN, CDR2 SYDVKM. As DNA, the CDR3 is TGTCACGCAAGCCCAGACAGGGGCACTGAAGCTTTCTTT. Amino acid sequence: CHASPDRGTEAFF.

This clonotype was found many times. The V gene is TRBV7-8, the J gene TRBJ1-5, with 8 bases that match TRBD1. The CDR3 totals 15 residues. Germline loops: CDR1 SGHVS, CDR2 FQNEAQ. Unmatched junction bases numbered 3, after V lost 5 bases and J lost 0 bases. The CDR3 DNA reads TGTGCCAGCAGCCCACAGGGGGATAGCAATCAGCCCCAGCATTTT. It is translated as CASSPQGDSNQPQHF.

This clonotype was seen ten or more times. The CDR3 loop reads CATSRGSALFRELFF. DNA of the CDR3: TGTGCCACCAGCAGAGGGTCAGCGCTGTTCAGGGAGCTGTTTTTT. The chain joins TRBV15 to TRBJ2-2; no clear D gene. V was cut by 1 base and J by 9 bases, with 15 bases left in between. Germline lookup yields CDR1 LNHNV and CDR2 YYDKDF (reference sequence). The CDR3 has 15 residues.

This chain connects TRBV7-2 to TRBJ2-5; D is possibly TRBD2 (7 bases). Trimming pared 0 bases from V and 4 bases from J, leaving 15 bases between. CDR3 length: 16 amino acids. Germline values: CDR1 SGHTA, CDR2 FQGNSA. CDR3 nucleotides: TGTGCCAGCAGCTTAGCGGGGGGGGCTAGGGGAGAGACCCAGTACTTC. Amino acid sequence: CASSLAGGARGETQYF. The full variable domain, with the rest looked up from reference TRBV7-2 and TRBJ2-5, is GAGVSQSPSNKVTEKGKDVELRCDPISGHTALYWYRQSLGQGLEFLIYFQGNSAPDKSGLPSDRFSAERTGGSVSTLTIQRTQQEDSAVYLCASSLAGGARGETQYFGPGTRLLVL.

This clonotype was picked up many times. The chain links TRBV6-2 or TRBV6-3 to TRBJ2-7; D is unresolved. The CDR3 spans 12 residues. Germline V gene lookup returns CDR1 MNHEY and CDR2 SVGEGT. The germline V and J ends were trimmed by 6 bases and 3 bases, with 9 bases remaining between them. CDR3 in amino acids: CASRGISYEQYF. CDR3 nucleotide sequence: TGTGCCAGCAGGGGGATCAGCTACGAGCAGTACTTC.

This sequence joins TRBV12-3 or TRBV12-4 and TRBJ2-3; D not certain. The CDR3 has 13 amino acids. V dropped 4 bases and J dropped 1 base, with 6 bases sitting between them. This chain's CDR3 is CASSYQGTDTQYF. The CDR3 DNA reads as TGTGCCAGCAGTTACCAGGGCACAGATACGCAGTATTTT.

This clonotype was counted at least ten times. DNA for the CDR3: TGTGCCACCGGGTCACCGAACACCGGGGAGCTGTTTTTT. Translating gives CATGSPNTGELFF. V gene TRBV24-1 combines with J gene TRBJ2-2; D unclear. This CDR3 is built from 13 residues. CDR1 and CDR2 (germline): KGHDR, SFDVKD. Deletions cut 9 bases from V and 0 bases from J, with 7 bases between.

This clonotype came up a few times. The chain's CDR3 is CASSPDGSGANVLTF. CDR3 bases: TGCGCCAGCAGTCCGGACGGGTCTGGGGCCAACGTCCTGACTTTC. The chain combines TRBV5-1 with TRBJ2-6, with D hard to call. The germline V gene has CDR1 SGHRS and CDR2 YFSETQ. The CDR3 sequence is 15 residues long. Trimming took 5 bases from V and 1 from J, leaving 10 bases between them.